Presented here are 31 T cell receptor beta chains from one specimen sequenced in a study of blood T cell repertoires in COVID-19. The table came from immunoSEQ multiplex PCR; TCRdb's copy has only in-frame clones and leaves some out. This table has approximately 150,000 clones, roughly 90% appearing once. Sequencing used peripheral blood. These receptors were taken from a human donor in a cohort sampled during active COVID-19.

This clone was counted between two and nine times. The chain is built from TRBV5-5 and TRBJ2-6; a possible D gene is TRBD1 (6 bases). Deletions cut 4 bases from V and 2 bases from J, with 13 bases between. This CDR3 contains 16 residues. Germline lookup yields CDR1 SGHKS and CDR2 YYEKEE (reference sequence). CDR3 bases: TGTGCCAGCAGCGGGTACAGGGACACTGGGGCCAACGTCCTGACTTTC. Translation: CASSGYRDTGANVLTF. The variable domain in full, with the rest retrieved from reference TRBV5-5 and TRBJ2-6, is DAGVTQSPTHLIKTRGQQVTLRCSPISGHKSVSWYQQVLGQGPQFIFQYYEKEERGRGNFPDRFSARQFPNYSSELNVNALLLGDSALYLCASSGYRDTGANVLTFGAGSRLTVL.

The J gene is TRBJ2-5, the V gene TRBV24-1; 9 nucleotides align to TRBD1. V was clipped by 4 bases and J by 5 bases; unmatched bases: 13. Germline CDR1 is KGHDR and CDR2 is SFDVKD. This CDR3 has 17 amino acids. CDR3 in amino acids: CATSEERDREFGETQYF. CDR3 DNA: TGTGCCACCAGTGAGGAAAGGGACAGGGAGTTCGGGGAGACCCAGTACTTC.

The gene calls are TRBV18 and TRBJ1-2; D gene ambiguous. This CDR3 has 13 residues. Germline CDR1 and CDR2: KGHSH and LQKENI. V lost 0 bases and J 8 bases, leaving 10 bases between the germline ends. CDR3 amino acids: CASSPPNSLGYTF. The CDR3 DNA sequence: TGTGCCAGCTCACCACCGAACAGTTTAGGCTACACCTTC.

J is TRBJ1-1 and V is TRBV19, with TRBD1 matching 7 bases. Germline V CDR1 and CDR2: LNHDA, SQIVND (reference sequence). The length of the CDR3 is 13 residues. V lost 7 bases and J lost 5; bases outside the gene matches: 7. CDR3 DNA sequence: TGTGCCAGTACAATCGGGACAGTGACTGAAGCTTTCTTT. This encodes CASTIGTVTEAFF.

The sample holds one count of this clone. The chain uses TRBV5-5 and TRBJ2-7; 11 nucleotides align to TRBD2. V lost 1 base and J lost 4; bases outside the gene matches: 1. The germline gives CDR1 SGHKS, CDR2 YYEKEE (reference sequence). The CDR3 spans 14 residues. The CDR3 sequence: CASSLLAGGYEQYF. DNA of the CDR3: TGTGCCAGCAGCTTGCTAGCGGGGGGTTACGAGCAGTACTTC.

This chain uses TRBV2 with TRBJ2-5; 9 nucleotides agree with TRBD2. Germline trimming cut 4 bases from V and 5 bases from J; bases unmatched to any gene: 11. This CDR3 has 16 amino acids. Germline CDR1 is SNHLY and CDR2 is FYNNEI. The CDR3 reads CASSGSGGGARETQYF. The CDR3 DNA sequence: TGTGCCAGCAGTGGCAGTGGCGGGGGGGCACGGGAGACCCAGTACTTC. Variable domain in full (rest from reference TRBV2 and TRBJ2-5): EPEVTQTPSHQVTQMGQEVILRCVPISNHLYFYWYRQILGQKVEFLVSFYNNEISEKSEIFDDQFSVERPDGSNFTLKIRSTKLEDSAMYFCASSGSGGGARETQYFGPGTRLLVL.

The V call is TRBV6-5, the J call TRBJ2-7; the D gene is possibly TRBD1 (6 bases). The germline V gene encodes CDR1 MNHEY and CDR2 SVGAGI. The CDR3 totals 15 residues. With 5 bases removed from V and 3 bases from J, the gap between germline ends came to 17 bases. This CDR3 is CASSPRDTQGYEQYF. In nucleotides, the CDR3 is TGTGCCAGCAGTCCCCGGGACACTCAAGGCTACGAGCAGTACTTC.

The CDR3 nucleotides are TGTGCCAGCAGCTTAATTTCGGGGGGGAATCAGCCCCAGCATTTT. It yields the protein CASSLISGGNQPQHF. The rearrangement uses TRBV7-6 and TRBJ1-5; TRBD1 might be the D (5 bases). The germline V and J ends were trimmed by 2 bases and 4 bases, with 12 bases remaining between them. This CDR3 contains 15 residues. CDR1 SGHVS and CDR2 FNYEAQ come from the germline V gene.

V gene TRBV12-3 or TRBV12-4 combines with J gene TRBJ1-2; D is undetermined. This CDR3 has 13 amino acids. V lost 7 bases to trimming and J lost 1 base, with 10 bases between them. This CDR3 is CASTTSGNYGYTF. The CDR3, as DNA: TGTGCCAGCACCACAAGTGGTAACTATGGCTACACCTTC.

This chain connects TRBV9 to TRBJ2-3; no clear D gene. The germline V and J ends were trimmed by 4 bases and 6 bases, with 15 bases remaining between them. The germline V gene encodes CDR1 SGDLS and CDR2 YYNGEE. The CDR3 runs 14 residues. The DNA of the CDR3 is TGTGCCAGCAGCTCCAAGACTCACGGGGATACGCAGTATTTT. It yields the protein CASSSKTHGDTQYF.

The chain has TRBV4-1 and TRBJ1-3; TRBD1 matches 8 bases. The V and J ends lost 1 base and 4 bases, in that order; junction bases with no gene match: 6. CDR1 is MGHRA, CDR2 YSYEKL, per germline. CDR3 length: 16 residues. This chain's CDR3 is CASSQVSGGNGNTIYF. The CDR3 nucleotides read TGCGCCAGCAGCCAAGTCTCAGGGGGCAACGGAAACACCATATATTTT.

The V call is TRBV2, the J call TRBJ2-2; 7 positions match TRBD1. This CDR3 is 13 amino acids long. CDR1 and CDR2 (germline): SNHLY, FYNNEI. Trimming took 11 bases from V and 6 from J; bases not matched to a gene: 9. The CDR3 protein is CAGTRQGAGELFF. The CDR3 DNA is TGTGCCGGAACAAGGCAGGGGGCCGGGGAGCTGTTTTTT.

This clone was counted once. The chain is built from TRBV5-5 and TRBJ2-2; TRBD1 aligns across 7 bases. With V trimmed by 4 bases and J by 2 bases, 14 bases remained unmatched. Per germline, CDR1 SGHKS and CDR2 YYEKEE (reference sequence). The CDR3 is 18 amino acids. The CDR3 bases are TGTGCCAGCAGCGGCCCGGGACAGTCGATCCCCAACACCGGGGAGCTGTTTTTT. Its translation is CASSGPGQSIPNTGELFF.

The rearrangement joins TRBV7-8 to TRBJ2-1; 7 bases match TRBD1. The CDR3 length is 14 residues. Unmatched junction bases numbered 5, after V lost 4 bases and J lost 5 bases. Per the germline V gene, CDR1 is SGHVS and CDR2 is FQNEAQ. The CDR3 sequence is CASSYGTANNEQFF. The CDR3 DNA is TGTGCCAGCAGCTATGGGACAGCCAACAATGAGCAGTTCTTC. The full variable domain, its missing parts supplied by reference TRBV7-8 and TRBJ2-1, is GAGVSQSPRYKVAKRGQDVALRCDPISGHVSLFWYQQALGQGPEFLTYFQNEAQLDKSGLPSDRFFAERPEGSVSTLKIQRTQQEDSAVYLCASSYGTANNEQFFGPGTRLTVL.

This clone was counted only a few times. The chain joins TRBV14 to TRBJ1-5; D gene unclear. Trimming shortened V by 4 bases and J by 6 bases, and 7 bases separated the two germline ends. The CDR3 has 12 residues. Germline values: CDR1 SGHDN, CDR2 FVKESK. CDR3 in amino acids: CASSRGSQPQHF. The CDR3 DNA is TGTGCCAGCAGCCGAGGGAGTCAGCCCCAGCATTTT.

V is TRBV2 and J is TRBJ1-1; the D gene is possibly TRBD1 (6 bases). The CDR3 consists of 15 residues. Germline V gives CDR1 SNHLY, CDR2 FYNNEI. Trimming shortened V by 4 bases and J by 0 bases, and 12 bases separated the two germline ends. CDR3 DNA: TGTGCCAGCAGTGCTAGGGACAACCTGAACACTGAAGCTTTCTTT. Translation gives CASSARDNLNTEAFF.

This chain links TRBV7-2 with TRBJ2-5, with 7 bases identical to TRBD1. From germline, CDR1 is SGHTA and CDR2 FQGNSA. The CDR3 length is 15 residues. The V and J ends lost 5 bases and 4 bases, in that order; junction bases with no gene match: 10. In nucleotides, the CDR3 is TGTGCCAGCAGCACTAGGACAGGTAGAGGAGAGACCCAGTACTTC. Translating it yields CASSTRTGRGETQYF. The full variable domain, in which reference TRBV7-2 and TRBJ2-5 provide the parts outside the CDR3, is GAGVSQSPSNKVTEKGKDVELRCDPISGHTALYWYRQSLGQGLEFLIYFQGNSAPDKSGLPSDRFSAERTGGSVSTLTIQRTQQEDSAVYLCASSTRTGRGETQYFGPGTRLLVL.

This clone was recorded once. The chain has TRBV9 and TRBJ2-2; 11 nucleotides agree with TRBD2. The CDR3 is made up of 18 amino acids. The ends lost 3 bases at V and 3 bases at J; junction bases unmatched: 10. The V gene's germline CDR1 is SGDLS and CDR2 YYNGEE. CDR3 amino acids: CASSETVAGGPDTGELFF. CDR3 coding DNA: TGTGCCAGCAGCGAGACGGTAGCGGGGGGGCCGGACACCGGGGAGCTGTTTTTT.

CDR3 nucleotide sequence: TGTGCCAGCAGCCGGGGGTCAGTCTACGAGCAGTACTTC. Protein sequence: CASSRGSVYEQYF. This chain links TRBV5-6 with TRBJ2-7; maybe TRBD2 (6 bases). Per germline, CDR1 SGHDT and CDR2 YYEEEE. The length of the CDR3 is 13 residues. The ends were cut back, 4 bases at V and 3 bases at J, with 11 bases in the middle.

The V and J genes are TRBV3-1 (or the pseudogene TRBV3-2) and TRBJ1-5; TRBD1 agrees at 7 bases. After removal of 5 bases from V and 3 bases from J, the junction contained 4 bases not matched to a gene. The CDR3 is 14 amino acids. Per germline, CDR1 LGHDT and CDR2 YNNKEL (reference sequence). The CDR3 nucleotides read TGTGCCAGCAGCTCGACAGGGTTCAATCAGCCCCAGCATTTT. Translation gives CASSSTGFNQPQHF.

The rearrangement joins TRBV6-2 or TRBV6-3 to TRBJ1-6, with D perhaps matching TRBD1 (5 bases). In germline, CDR1 is MNHEY, CDR2 SVGEGT. V was clipped by 2 bases and J by 9 bases, with 14 bases between them. This CDR3 is built from 15 residues. Written as DNA, the CDR3 is TGTGCCAGCAGTTACCAGACAGCCCAAATTTCACCCCTCCACTTT. It specifies CASSYQTAQISPLHF.

The chain employs TRBV6-5 and TRBJ1-5; TRBD1 matches at 10 bases. Unmatched junction bases numbered 3, after V lost 4 bases and J lost 3 bases. Germline V gene sequence: CDR1 MNHEY, CDR2 SVGAGI. The CDR3 covers 15 residues. The CDR3 here is CASSLTGGDNQPQHF. DNA for the CDR3: TGTGCCAGCAGTTTGACAGGGGGCGACAATCAGCCCCAGCATTTT.

In DNA, the CDR3 is TGTGCCAGCAGCGTAGAACTAGCGGGGGGCCCAGACACAGATACGCAGTATTTT. It specifies CASSVELAGGPDTDTQYF. The chain links TRBV9 to TRBJ2-3; 12 nucleotides line up with TRBD2. Germline trimming cut 0 bases from V and 2 bases from J; bases unmatched to any gene: 7. Germline loops: CDR1 SGDLS, CDR2 YYNGEE. The length of the CDR3 is 18 residues.

The J gene is TRBJ2-2, the V gene TRBV3-1 (or the pseudogene TRBV3-2); maybe TRBD2 (7 bases). CDR1 is LGHDT and CDR2 is YNNKEL in the germline V gene (reference sequence). This CDR3 is 14 amino acids long. The V gene lost 4 bases and the J gene lost 7 bases, with 13 bases spanning the gap. The CDR3 protein is CASSRTGRDGELFF. The CDR3 DNA is TGTGCCAGCAGCCGAACAGGGAGGGACGGGGAGCTGTTTTTT.

The chain has TRBV27 and TRBJ1-1; weak D call: TRBD1 (5 bases). This CDR3 is 14 amino acids long. V was clipped by 0 bases and J by 8 bases, with 13 bases between them. In germline, CDR1 is MNHEY, CDR2 SMNVEV (reference sequence). The CDR3 loop is CASSLSRRAEEAFF. CDR3 coding DNA: TGTGCCAGCAGTTTATCTCGCAGGGCGGAAGAAGCTTTCTTT.

The V call is TRBV3-1 (or the pseudogene TRBV3-2), the J call TRBJ2-1; D is possibly TRBD2 (5 bases). The CDR3 sequence is 14 residues long. Germline V gene lookup returns CDR1 LGHDT and CDR2 YNNKEL (reference sequence). V lost 3 bases and J lost 6, with 12 bases in between. As DNA, the CDR3 is TGTGCCAGCAGCCATGGTACGCTAGCCAATGAGCAGTTCTTC. Protein product: CASSHGTLANEQFF.

V usage is TRBV2 and J usage is TRBJ2-7; 10 bases are a match to TRBD1. CDR3 length equals 15 residues. The germline V gene has CDR1 SNHLY and CDR2 FYNNEI. V was pared by 4 bases and J by 5 bases, with 8 bases of the junction left unmatched. The CDR3 bases are TGTGCCAGCAGTGGGTTGGAGGGACAGGGGAACGAGCAGTACTTC. It is translated as CASSGLEGQGNEQYF.

The chain has TRBV7-9 and TRBJ2-5; 11 nucleotides match TRBD1. The CDR3 is made up of 15 amino acids. V lost 2 bases and J lost 5; bases outside the gene matches: 4. Germline-derived CDR1 and CDR2 are SEHNR and FQNEAQ (reference sequence). Here the CDR3 reads CASSLRTGGGETQYF. The CDR3 coding sequence is TGTGCCAGCAGCTTACGGACAGGGGGCGGGGAGACCCAGTACTTC.

Only one count was recorded for this clone. The V gene is TRBV3-1 (or the pseudogene TRBV3-2), the J gene TRBJ2-7; 8 positions match TRBD1. This CDR3 is built from 15 residues. The germline gives CDR1 LGHDT, CDR2 YNNKEL (reference sequence). V shed 3 bases and J 6 bases; nucleotides not matched to a gene: 10. This CDR3 is CASSQNRGISSEQYF. CDR3 sequence (DNA): TGTGCCAGCAGCCAGAACAGGGGGATTAGCTCCGAGCAGTACTTC.

The chain joins TRBV10-2 to TRBJ2-5, with D possibly being TRBD2 (6 bases). Germline V gives CDR1 WSHSY, CDR2 SAAADI. V gave up 7 bases and J gave up 2 bases, with 17 bases separating them. This CDR3 comprises 15 residues. This CDR3 reads CASTDETSSQETQYF. The CDR3 DNA reads TGCGCCAGCACAGACGAAACTAGCAGTCAAGAGACCCAGTACTTC.

The V and J genes are TRBV25-1 and TRBJ2-6; D is unresolved. This CDR3 has 13 residues. Per the germline V gene, CDR1 is MGHDK and CDR2 is SYGVNS. V shed 6 bases and J shed 2 bases, with 5 bases lying between them. The CDR3 loop reads CASSPAGANVLTF. CDR3 bases: TGTGCCAGCAGCCCAGCTGGGGCCAACGTCCTGACTTTC.